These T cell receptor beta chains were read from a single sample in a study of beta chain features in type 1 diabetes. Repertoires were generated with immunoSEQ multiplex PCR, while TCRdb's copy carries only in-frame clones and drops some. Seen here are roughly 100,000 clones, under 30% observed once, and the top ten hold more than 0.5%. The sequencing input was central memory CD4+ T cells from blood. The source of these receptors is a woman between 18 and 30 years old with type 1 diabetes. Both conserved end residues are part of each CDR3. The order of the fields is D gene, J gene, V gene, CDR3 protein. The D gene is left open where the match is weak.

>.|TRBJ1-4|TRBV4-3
CASSQDGRGLSEKLFF
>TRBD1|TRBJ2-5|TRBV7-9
CASSGQGVQETQYF
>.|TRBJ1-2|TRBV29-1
CSADSYDNYGYTF
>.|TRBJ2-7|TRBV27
CASSLSGVSSYEQYF
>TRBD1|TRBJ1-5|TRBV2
CASRDDRAGNQPQHF
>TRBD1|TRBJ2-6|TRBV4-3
CASSQVGQGDSNVLTF
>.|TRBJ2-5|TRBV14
CASSGGETQYF
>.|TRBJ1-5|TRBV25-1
CASSESGSSNQPQHF
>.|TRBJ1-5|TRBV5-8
CASSRRINQPQHF
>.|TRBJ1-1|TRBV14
CASSQTRGTEAFF
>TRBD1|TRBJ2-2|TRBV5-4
CASSQPGQGAKNTGELFF
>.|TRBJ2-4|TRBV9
CASSRDGKNIQYF
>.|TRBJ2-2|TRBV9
CASSVGGTLTNTGELFF
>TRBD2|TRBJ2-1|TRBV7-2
CASSFLSPRLAGGPTEQFF
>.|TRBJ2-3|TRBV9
CASSAQPADTQYF
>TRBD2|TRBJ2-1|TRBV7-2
CASSLDGRRQFF
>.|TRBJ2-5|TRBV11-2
CASSFRPGSRRETQYF
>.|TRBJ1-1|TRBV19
CASSSTGSNTEAFF
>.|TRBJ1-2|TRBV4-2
CASSQGAVSYGYTF